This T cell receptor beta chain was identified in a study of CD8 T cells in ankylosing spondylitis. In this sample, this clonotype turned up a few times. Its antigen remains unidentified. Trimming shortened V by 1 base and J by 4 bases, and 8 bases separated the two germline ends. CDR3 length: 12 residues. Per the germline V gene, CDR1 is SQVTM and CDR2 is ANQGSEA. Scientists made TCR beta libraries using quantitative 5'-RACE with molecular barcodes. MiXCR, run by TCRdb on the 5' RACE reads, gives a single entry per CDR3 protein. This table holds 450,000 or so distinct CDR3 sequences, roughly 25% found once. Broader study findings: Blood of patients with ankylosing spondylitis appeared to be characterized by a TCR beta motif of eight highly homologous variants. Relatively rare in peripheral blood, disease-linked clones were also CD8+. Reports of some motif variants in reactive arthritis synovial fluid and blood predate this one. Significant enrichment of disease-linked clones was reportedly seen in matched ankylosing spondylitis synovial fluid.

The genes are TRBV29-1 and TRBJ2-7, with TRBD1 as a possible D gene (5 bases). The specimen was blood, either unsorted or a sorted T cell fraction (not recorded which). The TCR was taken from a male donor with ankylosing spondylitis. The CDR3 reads CSVEGPGYEQYF. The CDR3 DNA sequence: TGCAGCGTTGAAGGGCCAGGGTACGAGCAGTACTTC.